These 7 T cell receptor beta chains came from one sample sequenced in a study of response to subunit inactivated influenza vaccine. TCRdb used MiXCR to reprocess the RT-PCR reads, holding one entry per CDR3 protein. This table has roughly 540,000 distinct CDR3 sequences, roughly 25% appearing once. This sample also belongs to another study, concerning T cells expressing NK-cell markers. As that report states: Beta-chain TCR cDNA was generated via 5'RACE template switching with UMIs.

The sequencing used CD4+ T cells sorted from PBMCs, collected about 11 days after vaccination. These receptors were taken from a man between 50 and 59 years old who received an inactivated influenza vaccine.

The V gene is TRBV20-1, the J gene TRBJ2-7; no clear D gene. Trimming took 2 bases from V and 0 from J, leaving 11 bases between them. This CDR3 has 14 amino acids. Per germline, CDR1 DFQATT and CDR2 SNEGSKA (reference sequence). The CDR3 region is CSARNWGSSYEQYF. The CDR3 coding sequence is TGCAGTGCTAGAAATTGGGGAAGCTCCTACGAGCAGTACTTC.

V usage is TRBV7-8 and J usage is TRBJ1-1; D is uncertain. The CDR3 sequence is 13 residues long. Germline-derived CDR1 and CDR2 are SGHVS and FQNEAQ. V lost 1 base, J lost 4 bases, and 7 bases lay in between. The CDR3 sequence: CASSLGVGTEAFF. The CDR3 coding sequence is TGTGCCAGCAGCTTAGGGGTCGGCACTGAAGCTTTCTTT.

The V and J genes are TRBV20-1 and TRBJ2-3; 7 nucleotides match TRBD2. The CDR3 length is 13 residues. Per the germline V gene, CDR1 is DFQATT and CDR2 is SNEGSKA (reference sequence). The CDR3 spells CSPPGAGALTQYF. The CDR3 DNA follows: TGCAGCCCCCCCGGGGCGGGAGCCCTTACCCAGTATTTT.

The genes are TRBV14 and TRBJ1-4; D unclear. Germline CDR1 reads SGHDN; CDR2 reads FVKESK. V lost 1 base and J 4 bases, leaving 10 bases between the germline ends. The CDR3 loop spans 15 amino acids. The CDR3 sequence: CASSQVIASNEKLFF. The DNA of the CDR3 is TGTGCCAGCAGCCAAGTGATAGCCAGTAATGAAAAACTGTTTTTT.

DNA of the CDR3: TGCAGTGCTAGAGATCGAGCCTCTGTTAAGCAGTACTTC. Translation gives CSARDRASVKQYF. This chain joins TRBV20-1 and TRBJ2-7; D is ambiguous. The CDR3 contains 13 residues. Per the germline V gene, CDR1 is DFQATT and CDR2 is SNEGSKA (reference sequence). V lost 0 bases and J lost 8, with 14 bases in between.

The V call is TRBV7-3, the J call TRBJ2-1, with 7 bases that match TRBD1. Trimming removed 3 bases from V and 9 bases from J; junction bases left unmatched: 8. CDR1 SGHTA and CDR2 FQGTGA come from the germline V gene. The CDR3 sequence is 14 residues long. The CDR3 DNA sequence: TGTGCCAGCAGCTTTCAAGGGGGCTCGCCTGAGCAGTTCTTC. This encodes CASSFQGGSPEQFF.

The genes are TRBV3-1 and TRBJ2-1, with TRBD2 identical over 10 bases. After removal of 0 bases from V and 5 bases from J, the junction contained 4 bases not matched to a gene. CDR3 size: 16 residues. Germline V gives CDR1 LGHDT, CDR2 YNNKEL (reference sequence). CDR3: CASSQDFLAGDNEQFF. The CDR3 DNA is TGTGCCAGCAGCCAAGATTTCCTAGCGGGAGACAATGAGCAGTTCTTC.